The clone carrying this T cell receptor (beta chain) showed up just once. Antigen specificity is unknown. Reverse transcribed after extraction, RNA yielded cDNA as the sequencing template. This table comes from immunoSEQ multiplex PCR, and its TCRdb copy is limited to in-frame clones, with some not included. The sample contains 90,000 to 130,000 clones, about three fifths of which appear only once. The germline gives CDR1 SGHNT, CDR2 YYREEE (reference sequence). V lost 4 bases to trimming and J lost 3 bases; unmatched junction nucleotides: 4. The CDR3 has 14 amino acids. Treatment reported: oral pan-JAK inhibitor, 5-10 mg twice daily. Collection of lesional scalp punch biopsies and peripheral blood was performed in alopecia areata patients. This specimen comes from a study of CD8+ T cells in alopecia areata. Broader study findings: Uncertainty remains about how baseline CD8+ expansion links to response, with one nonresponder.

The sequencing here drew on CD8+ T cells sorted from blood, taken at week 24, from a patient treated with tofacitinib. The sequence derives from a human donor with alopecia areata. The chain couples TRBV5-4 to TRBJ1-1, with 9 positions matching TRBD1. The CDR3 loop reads CASSEQGADTEAFF. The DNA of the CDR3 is TGTGCCAGCAGCGAACAGGGGGCGGACACTGAAGCTTTCTTT.